The present T cell receptor beta chain was sequenced within a study of blood T cell repertoires in COVID-19. Clones were read by immunoSEQ multiplex PCR, and TCRdb kept only the in-frame ones, dropping some. The sample consists of around 240,000 clones, approximately 82% of them appearing once. The CDR3 length is 14 residues. The ends lost 6 bases at V and 6 bases at J; junction bases unmatched: 9. The germline V gene has CDR1 MNHEY and CDR2 SVGAGI. The sequence came from a woman in her thirties or forties who had recovered from COVID-19. This rearrangement joins TRBV6-5 to TRBJ2-7; 9 nucleotides line up with TRBD1. The sample taken for sequencing was peripheral blood. The chain's CDR3 is CASSWPGQGSEQYF. As DNA, the CDR3 is TGTGCCAGCAGCTGGCCGGGACAGGGATCCGAGCAGTACTTC.